This entry lists 16 T cell receptor beta chains sequenced from one sample in a study of technical replicates of blood from a handful of donors. Sequenced by immunoSEQ multiplex PCR; TCRdb stores in-frame clones only, minus some. The table shows about 79,000 clones, with 85% to 95% occurring only once. Specimen: T cells isolated from PBMCs. All receptors derive from a human donor in good health.

The chain joins TRBV10-1 to TRBJ2-2; D call uncertain. CDR3 length: 14 amino acids. The V end lost 4 bases, the J end lost 6 bases, and 12 bases lay between the germline ends. Per germline, CDR1 WNHNN and CDR2 SYGVQD (reference sequence). The CDR3 is CASSAYERSGELFF. The CDR3 region has the DNA TGCGCCAGCAGTGCCTACGAGAGATCCGGGGAGCTGTTTTTT.

The rearrangement joins TRBV1 to TRBJ2-2; the table names TRBD1, a call not compared with the DNA. TRBV1 is deemed a pseudogene. The CDR3 is made up of 14 amino acids. CDR3 DNA sequence: TGCACCAGCAGCCAAGAAACAGGGACCGGGGAGCTGTTTTTT. Residues: CTSSQETGTGELFF.

The V call is TRBV5-1, the J call TRBJ2-7, with a possible D match to TRBD2 (5 bases). The CDR3 has 13 residues. CDR1 and CDR2 from the germline V gene are SGHRS and YFSETQ. With 0 bases removed from V and 7 bases from J, the gap between germline ends came to 11 bases. As DNA, the CDR3 is TGCGCCAGCAGCTTGGCCTTGTCGGGGGAGCAGTACTTC. This codes for CASSLALSGEQYF.

The chain has TRBV5-1 and TRBJ2-5; 13 positions agree with TRBD2. V shed 6 bases and J 5 bases; nucleotides not matched to a gene: 10. This CDR3 has 16 amino acids. The germline gives CDR1 SGHRS, CDR2 YFSETQ. CDR3 nucleotide sequence: TGCGCCAGCACCCGAGGACTAGCGGGAGAACTCGAGACCCAGTACTTC. Protein sequence: CASTRGLAGELETQYF.

CDR3 region: CASSVQGSDQPQHF. In nucleotides, the CDR3 is TGTGCCAGCAGTGTACAGGGCTCCGATCAGCCCCAGCATTTT. The rearrangement uses TRBV2 and TRBJ1-5, with a possible D match to TRBD1 (6 bases). Germline loops: CDR1 SNHLY, CDR2 FYNNEI. Deletions cut 4 bases from V and 5 bases from J, with 12 bases between. The CDR3 sequence is 14 residues long.

The gene calls are TRBV4-2 and TRBJ2-7, with TRBD2 identical over 9 bases. J gave up 2 bases and V 1 base, and 9 bases lay outside the gene matches. CDR1 is LGHNA and CDR2 is YNFKEQ in the germline V gene. This CDR3 region has 17 residues. The CDR3 nucleotides are TGTGCCAGCAGCCAAGGGTTACTAGCGGGCGACCCCTACGAGCAGTACTTC. Translating it yields CASSQGLLAGDPYEQYF.

J is TRBJ2-5 and V is TRBV11-2; weak D call: TRBD1 (6 bases). This CDR3 has 15 amino acids. Trimming shortened V by 5 bases and J by 0 bases, and 13 bases separated the two germline ends. CDR1 is SGHAT, CDR2 FQNNGV, per germline. The CDR3 DNA follows: TGTGCCAGCAGCCCGAGGACAGATTACCAAGAGACCCAGTACTTC. Translation gives CASSPRTDYQETQYF.

The gene calls are TRBV10-2 and TRBJ2-5, with a tentative D call TRBD1 (6 bases). V lost 2 bases and J 1 base, leaving 14 bases between the germline ends. The CDR3 contains 16 residues. Germline CDR1 is WSHSY and CDR2 is SAAADI. CDR3 loop: CASSEPDRPFQETQYF. DNA of the CDR3: TGCGCCAGCAGTGAGCCCGACAGGCCCTTCCAAGAGACCCAGTACTTC.

The V and J genes are TRBV19 and TRBJ1-1; D ambiguous. The CDR3 runs 11 residues. Trimming stripped 7 bases from V and 11 bases from J, with 14 bases between. Germline lookup yields CDR1 LNHDA and CDR2 SQIVND (reference sequence). DNA of the CDR3: TGTGCCAGTACGGAGGCGGGCGGGGCTTTCTTT. Translating gives CASTEAGGAFF.

The genes are TRBV25-1 and TRBJ1-1; 9 bases line up with TRBD1. Germline V gives CDR1 MGHDK, CDR2 SYGVNS. Trimming at V came to 7 bases and at J to 4 bases, leaving 7 bases not matched to a gene. The CDR3 runs 14 residues. The CDR3 nucleotides are TGTGCCAGCAATCCGGGACAGGGAGGCACTGAAGCTTTCTTT. Its translation: CASNPGQGGTEAFF.

The rearrangement uses TRBV30 and TRBJ2-3; TRBD1 matches 8 bases. V shed 4 bases, J shed 5 bases, and the junction held 14 bases outside the gene matches. The V gene's germline CDR1 is GTSNPN and CDR2 SVGIG (reference sequence). The CDR3 consists of 16 residues. CDR3: CAWTDWTGSSGDTQYF. The CDR3 bases are TGTGCCTGGACCGATTGGACAGGGTCCAGCGGAGATACGCAGTATTTT.

V gene TRBV9 combines with J gene TRBJ1-6; the match to TRBD1 covers 7 bases. CDR3 size: 15 residues. V was clipped by 4 bases and J by 15 bases; unmatched bases: 16. From germline, CDR1 is SGDLS and CDR2 YYNGEE. CDR3 sequence reads: CASSPGGDSLINLHF. The CDR3 nucleotides read TGTGCCAGCAGCCCTGGAGGGGACAGCCTCATTAACCTCCACTTT.

The chain's CDR3 is CASRVYGTGIYEQYF. The CDR3 DNA follows: TGTGCCAGCAGGGTCTACGGGACAGGGATCTACGAGCAGTACTTC. J is TRBJ2-7 and V is TRBV6-5; 9 nucleotides match TRBD1. There are 15 residues in the CDR3. Germline CDR1 MNHEY, CDR2 SVGAGI. Trimming removed 6 bases from V and 3 bases from J; junction bases left unmatched: 9.

The chain employs TRBV5-4 and TRBJ2-7; 9 bases are shared with TRBD2. The V gene end was trimmed by 3 bases and the J gene end by 4 bases; junction bases not matched to a gene: 14. The CDR3 totals 17 residues. The germline CDR1 and CDR2 sequences are SGHNT and YYREEE (reference sequence). For the CDR3, the DNA is TGTGCCAGCAGCTCCAGCGGGAGGTTAGGTGGTGATTACGAGCAGTACTTC. It encodes CASSSSGRLGGDYEQYF.

V usage is TRBV29-1 and J usage is TRBJ1-1; D perhaps matches TRBD1 (5 bases). Germline V lookup: CDR1 SQVTM, CDR2 ANQGSEA. Between the trimmed V and J ends, which lost 5 bases and 3 bases, there was a span of 16 bases. The CDR3 totals 14 residues. The CDR3: CSVCRGLLDTEAFF. The CDR3 nucleotides read TGCAGCGTTTGTCGGGGACTGCTGGACACTGAAGCTTTCTTT.

This chain links TRBV7-9 with TRBJ2-1; 7 nucleotides agree with TRBD2. The germline gives CDR1 SEHNR, CDR2 FQNEAQ (reference sequence). The V and J ends lost 5 bases and 8 bases, in that order; junction bases with no gene match: 15. The length of the CDR3 is 16 residues. The CDR3 is CASSTFSGRRRDEQFF. The DNA of the CDR3 is TGTGCCAGCAGCACCTTTAGCGGGCGCAGGCGAGATGAGCAGTTCTTC.